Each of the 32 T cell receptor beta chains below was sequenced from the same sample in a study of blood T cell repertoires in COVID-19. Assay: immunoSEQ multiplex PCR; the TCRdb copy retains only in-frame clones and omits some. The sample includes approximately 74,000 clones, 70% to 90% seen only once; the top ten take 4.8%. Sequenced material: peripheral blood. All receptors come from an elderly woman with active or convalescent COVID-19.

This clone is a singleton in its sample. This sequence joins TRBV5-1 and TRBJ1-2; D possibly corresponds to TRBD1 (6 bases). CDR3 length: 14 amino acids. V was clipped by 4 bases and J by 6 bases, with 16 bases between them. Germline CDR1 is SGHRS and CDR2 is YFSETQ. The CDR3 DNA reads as TGCGCCAGCAGCCCGACCGGGACACTAAATGGCTACACCTTC. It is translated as CASSPTGTLNGYTF.

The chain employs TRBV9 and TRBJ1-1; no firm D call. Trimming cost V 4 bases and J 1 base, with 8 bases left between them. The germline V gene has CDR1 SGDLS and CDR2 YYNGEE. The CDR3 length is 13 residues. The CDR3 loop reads CASSPRRNTEAFF. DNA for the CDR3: TGTGCCAGCAGCCCCAGGCGGAACACTGAAGCTTTCTTT. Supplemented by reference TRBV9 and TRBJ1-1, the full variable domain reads DSGVTQTPKHLITATGQRVTLRCSPRSGDLSVYWYQQSLDQGLQFLIQYYNGEERAKGNILERFSAQQFPDLHSELNLSSLELGDSALYFCASSPRRNTEAFFGQGTRLTVV.

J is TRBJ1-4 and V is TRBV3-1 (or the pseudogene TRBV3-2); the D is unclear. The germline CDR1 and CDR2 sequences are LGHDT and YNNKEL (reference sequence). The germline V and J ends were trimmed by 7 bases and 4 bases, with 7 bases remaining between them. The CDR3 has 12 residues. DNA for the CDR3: TGTGCCAGCAACCGCGGTAATGAAAAACTGTTTTTT. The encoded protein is CASNRGNEKLFF.

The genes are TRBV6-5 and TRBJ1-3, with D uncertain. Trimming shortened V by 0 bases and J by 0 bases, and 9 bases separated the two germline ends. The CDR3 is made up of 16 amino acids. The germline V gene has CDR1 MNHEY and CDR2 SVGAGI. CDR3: CASSYSERRSGNTIYF. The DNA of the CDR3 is TGTGCCAGCAGTTACTCGGAGAGACGCTCTGGAAACACCATATATTTT.

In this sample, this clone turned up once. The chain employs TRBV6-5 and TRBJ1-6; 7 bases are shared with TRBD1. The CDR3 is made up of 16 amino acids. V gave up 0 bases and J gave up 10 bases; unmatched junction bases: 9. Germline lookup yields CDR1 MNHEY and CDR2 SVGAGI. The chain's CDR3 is CASSYSIAGGSSPLHF. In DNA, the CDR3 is TGTGCCAGCAGTTACTCGATTGCAGGGGGAAGCTCACCCCTCCACTTT.

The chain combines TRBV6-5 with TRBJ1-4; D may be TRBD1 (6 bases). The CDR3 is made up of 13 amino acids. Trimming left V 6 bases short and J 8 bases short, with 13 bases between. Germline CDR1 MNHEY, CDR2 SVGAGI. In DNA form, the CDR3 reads TGTGCCAGCAGGGACAGTTCCCAGGAAAAACTGTTTTTT. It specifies CASRDSSQEKLFF.

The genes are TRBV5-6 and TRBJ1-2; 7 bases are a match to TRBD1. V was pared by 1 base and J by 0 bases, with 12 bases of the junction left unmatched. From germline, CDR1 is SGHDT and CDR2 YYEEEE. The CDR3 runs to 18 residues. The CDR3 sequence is CASSLYRGPAGSNYGYTF. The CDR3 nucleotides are TGTGCCAGCAGCTTGTACAGGGGTCCGGCCGGATCTAACTATGGCTACACCTTC.

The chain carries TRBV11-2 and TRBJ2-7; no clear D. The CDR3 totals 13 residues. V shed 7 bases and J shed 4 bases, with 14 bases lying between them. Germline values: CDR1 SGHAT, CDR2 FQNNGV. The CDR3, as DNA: TGTGCCAGCACCCTCCCGGGTATGTACGAGCAGTACTTC. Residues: CASTLPGMYEQYF.

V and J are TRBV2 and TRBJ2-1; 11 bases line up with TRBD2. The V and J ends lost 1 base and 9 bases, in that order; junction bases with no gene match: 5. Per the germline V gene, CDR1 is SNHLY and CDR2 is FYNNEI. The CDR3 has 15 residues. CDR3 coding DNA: TGTGCCAGCAGTGAAGAACTAGCGGGAGTGGTTGAGCAGTTCTTC. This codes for CASSEELAGVVEQFF.

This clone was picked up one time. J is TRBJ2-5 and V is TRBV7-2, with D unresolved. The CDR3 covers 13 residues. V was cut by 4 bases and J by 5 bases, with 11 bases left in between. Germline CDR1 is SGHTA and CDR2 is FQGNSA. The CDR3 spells CASSSYAEETQYF. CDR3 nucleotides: TGTGCCAGCAGCTCATACGCTGAGGAGACCCAGTACTTC.

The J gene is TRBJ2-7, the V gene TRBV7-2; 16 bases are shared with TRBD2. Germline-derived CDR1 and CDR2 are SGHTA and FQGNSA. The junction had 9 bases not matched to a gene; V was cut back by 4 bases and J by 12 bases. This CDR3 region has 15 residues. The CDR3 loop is CASSSQPGTSGGVYF. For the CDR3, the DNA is TGTGCCAGCAGCTCTCAACCCGGGACTAGCGGGGGGGTGTACTTC.

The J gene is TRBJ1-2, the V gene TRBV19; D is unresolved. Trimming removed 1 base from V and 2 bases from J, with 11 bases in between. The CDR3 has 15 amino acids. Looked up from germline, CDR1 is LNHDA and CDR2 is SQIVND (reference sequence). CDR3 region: CASSIVPPTNYGYTF. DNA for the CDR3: TGTGCCAGTAGTATAGTTCCACCTACCAACTATGGCTACACCTTC.

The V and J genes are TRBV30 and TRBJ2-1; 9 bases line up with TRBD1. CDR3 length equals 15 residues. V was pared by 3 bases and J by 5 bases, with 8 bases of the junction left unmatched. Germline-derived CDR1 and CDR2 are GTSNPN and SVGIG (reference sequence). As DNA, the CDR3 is TGTGCCTGGAGGGTGGGGGACAGGGACCACAATGAGCAGTTCTTC. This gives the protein CAWRVGDRDHNEQFF.

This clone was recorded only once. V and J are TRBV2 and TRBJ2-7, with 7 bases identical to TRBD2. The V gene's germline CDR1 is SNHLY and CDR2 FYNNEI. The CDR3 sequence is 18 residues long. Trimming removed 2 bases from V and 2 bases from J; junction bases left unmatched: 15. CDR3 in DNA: TGTGCCAGCAGTGAACTATTCTGGGACTACCGATCCACCTACGAGCAGTACTTC. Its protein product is CASSELFWDYRSTYEQYF. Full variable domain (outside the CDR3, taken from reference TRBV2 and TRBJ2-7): EPEVTQTPSHQVTQMGQEVILRCVPISNHLYFYWYRQILGQKVEFLVSFYNNEISEKSEIFDDQFSVERPDGSNFTLKIRSTKLEDSAMYFCASSELFWDYRSTYEQYFGPGTRLTVT.

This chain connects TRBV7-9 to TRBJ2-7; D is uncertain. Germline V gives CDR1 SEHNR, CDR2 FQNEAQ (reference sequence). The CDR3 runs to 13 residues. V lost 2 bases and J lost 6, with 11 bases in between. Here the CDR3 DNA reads TGTGCCAGCAGCTTATCTTTCGGCGGCGAGCAGTACTTC. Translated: CASSLSFGGEQYF.

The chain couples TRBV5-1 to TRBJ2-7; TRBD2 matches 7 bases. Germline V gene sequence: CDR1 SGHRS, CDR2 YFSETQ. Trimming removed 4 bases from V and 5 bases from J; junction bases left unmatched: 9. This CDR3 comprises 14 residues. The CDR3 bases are TGCGCCAGCAGCCTCGACTGGGGGGGGAACGAGCAGTACTTC. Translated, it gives CASSLDWGGNEQYF.

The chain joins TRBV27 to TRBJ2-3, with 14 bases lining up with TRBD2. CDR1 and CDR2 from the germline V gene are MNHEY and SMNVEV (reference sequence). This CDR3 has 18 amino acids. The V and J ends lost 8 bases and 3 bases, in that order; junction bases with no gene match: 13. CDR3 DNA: TGTGCCAGCCTCCCTAGGGGACTAGCGGGAGTTCGAACAGATACGCAGTATTTT. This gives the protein CASLPRGLAGVRTDTQYF.

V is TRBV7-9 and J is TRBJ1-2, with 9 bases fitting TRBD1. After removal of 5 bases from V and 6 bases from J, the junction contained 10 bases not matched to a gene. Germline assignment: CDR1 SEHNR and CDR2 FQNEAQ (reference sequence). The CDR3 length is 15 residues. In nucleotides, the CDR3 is TGTGCCAGCAGCCGCCGTGAACAGGGGGCTGATGGCTACACCTTC. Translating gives CASSRREQGADGYTF.

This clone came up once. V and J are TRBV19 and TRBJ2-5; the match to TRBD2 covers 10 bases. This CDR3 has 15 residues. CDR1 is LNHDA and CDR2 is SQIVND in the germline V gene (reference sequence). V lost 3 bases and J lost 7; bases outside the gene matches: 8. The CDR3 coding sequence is TGTGCCAGTAGTATTAATGCGGCTAGCGGGGGGACCCAGTACTTC. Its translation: CASSINAASGGTQYF.

The CDR3 loop is CASSEALQGAGGYTF. As DNA, the CDR3 is TGTGCCAGCAGTGAAGCGCTTCAGGGGGCGGGTGGCTACACCTTC. J is TRBJ1-2 and V is TRBV2, with 8 bases identical to TRBD1. Germline loops: CDR1 SNHLY, CDR2 FYNNEI. Trimming removed 0 bases from V and 7 bases from J; junction bases left unmatched: 7. This CDR3 comprises 15 residues.

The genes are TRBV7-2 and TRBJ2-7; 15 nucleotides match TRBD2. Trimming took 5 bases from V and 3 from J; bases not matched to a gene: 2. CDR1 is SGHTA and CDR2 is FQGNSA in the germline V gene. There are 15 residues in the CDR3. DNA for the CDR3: TGTGCCAGCAGCGCGGGACTAGCGGGGGGCTACGAGCAGTACTTC. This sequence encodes CASSAGLAGGYEQYF.

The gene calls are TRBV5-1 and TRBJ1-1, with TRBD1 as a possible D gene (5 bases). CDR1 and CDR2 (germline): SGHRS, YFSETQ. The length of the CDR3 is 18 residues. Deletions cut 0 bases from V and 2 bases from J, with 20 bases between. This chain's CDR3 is CASSLGFSMGGLNTEAFF. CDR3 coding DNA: TGCGCCAGCAGCTTGGGGTTTAGTATGGGGGGATTAAACACTGAAGCTTTCTTT.

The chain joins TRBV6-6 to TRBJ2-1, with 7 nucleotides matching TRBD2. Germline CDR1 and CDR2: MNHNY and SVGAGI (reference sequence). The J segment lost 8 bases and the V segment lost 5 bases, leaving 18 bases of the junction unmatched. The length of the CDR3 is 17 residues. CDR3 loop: CASSPPSGRVGGYEQFF. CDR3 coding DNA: TGTGCCAGCAGTCCCCCGTCCGGCAGGGTGGGGGGGTATGAGCAGTTCTTC.

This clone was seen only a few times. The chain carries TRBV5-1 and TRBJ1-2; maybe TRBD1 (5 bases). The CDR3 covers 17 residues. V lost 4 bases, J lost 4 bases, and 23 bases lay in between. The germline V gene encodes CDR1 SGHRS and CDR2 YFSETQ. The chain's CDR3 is CASSHDQGDSIFYGYTF. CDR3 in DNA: TGCGCCAGCAGCCACGACCAGGGCGACTCCATATTCTATGGCTACACCTTC.

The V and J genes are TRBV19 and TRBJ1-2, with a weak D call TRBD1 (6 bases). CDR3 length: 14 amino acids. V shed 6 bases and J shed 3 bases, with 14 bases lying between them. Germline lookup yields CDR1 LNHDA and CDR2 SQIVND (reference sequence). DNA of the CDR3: TGTGCCAGTAGGAAGGACAGACCTGACTATGGCTACACCTTC. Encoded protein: CASRKDRPDYGYTF.

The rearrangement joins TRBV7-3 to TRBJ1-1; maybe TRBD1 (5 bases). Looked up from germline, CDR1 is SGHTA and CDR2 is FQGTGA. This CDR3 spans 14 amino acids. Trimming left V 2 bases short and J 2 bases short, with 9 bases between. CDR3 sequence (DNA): TGTGCCAGCAGCTTAGACCAGGGTAACACTGAAGCTTTCTTT. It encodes CASSLDQGNTEAFF.

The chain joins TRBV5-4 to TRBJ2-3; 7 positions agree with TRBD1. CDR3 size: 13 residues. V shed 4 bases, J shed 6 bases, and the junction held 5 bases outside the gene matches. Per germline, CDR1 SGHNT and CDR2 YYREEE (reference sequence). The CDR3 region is CASSIDRVDTQYF. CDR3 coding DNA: TGTGCCAGCAGCATAGACAGGGTTGATACGCAGTATTTT.

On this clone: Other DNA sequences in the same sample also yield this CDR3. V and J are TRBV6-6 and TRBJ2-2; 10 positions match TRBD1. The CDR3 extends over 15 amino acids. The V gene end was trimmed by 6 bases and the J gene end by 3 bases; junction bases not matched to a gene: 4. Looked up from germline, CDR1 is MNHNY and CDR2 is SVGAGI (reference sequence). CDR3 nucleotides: TGTGCCAGCAGGACCGGGACAGGGGACACCGGGGAGCTGTTTTTT. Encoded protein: CASRTGTGDTGELFF.

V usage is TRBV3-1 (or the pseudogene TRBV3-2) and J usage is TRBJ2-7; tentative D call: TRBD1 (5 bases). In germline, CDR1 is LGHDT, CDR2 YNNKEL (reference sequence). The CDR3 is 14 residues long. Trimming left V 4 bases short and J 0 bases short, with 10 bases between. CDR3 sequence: CASSLTTASYEQYF. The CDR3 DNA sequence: TGTGCCAGCAGCCTGACGACAGCCTCCTACGAGCAGTACTTC.

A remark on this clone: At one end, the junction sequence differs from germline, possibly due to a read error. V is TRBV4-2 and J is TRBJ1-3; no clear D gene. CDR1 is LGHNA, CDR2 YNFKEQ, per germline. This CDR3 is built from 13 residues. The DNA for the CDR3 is TGTGCCAGCAGCCAAGATCTGGGCCAAATTACCGATTTT. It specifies CASSQDLGQITDF.

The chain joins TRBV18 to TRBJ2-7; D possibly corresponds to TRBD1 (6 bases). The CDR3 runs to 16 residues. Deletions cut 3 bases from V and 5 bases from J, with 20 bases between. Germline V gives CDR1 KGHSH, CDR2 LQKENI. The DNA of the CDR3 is TGTGCCAGCTCACCCCGTCAGGGGTTTAGTCGGGACGAGCAGTACTTC. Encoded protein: CASSPRQGFSRDEQYF.

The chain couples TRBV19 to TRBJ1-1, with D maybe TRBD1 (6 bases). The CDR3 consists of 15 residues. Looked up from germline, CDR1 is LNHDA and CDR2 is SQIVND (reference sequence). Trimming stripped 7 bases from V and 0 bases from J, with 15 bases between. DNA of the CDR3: TGTGCCAGTAATAATATGGGGGGGCTGAACACTGAAGCTTTCTTT. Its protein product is CASNNMGGLNTEAFF. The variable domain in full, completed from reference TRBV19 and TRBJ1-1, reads DGGITQSPKYLFRKEGQNVTLSCEQNLNHDAMYWYRQDPGQGLRLIYYSQIVNDFQKGDIAEGYSVSREKKESFPLTVTSAQKNPTAFYLCASNNMGGLNTEAFFGQGTRLTVV.